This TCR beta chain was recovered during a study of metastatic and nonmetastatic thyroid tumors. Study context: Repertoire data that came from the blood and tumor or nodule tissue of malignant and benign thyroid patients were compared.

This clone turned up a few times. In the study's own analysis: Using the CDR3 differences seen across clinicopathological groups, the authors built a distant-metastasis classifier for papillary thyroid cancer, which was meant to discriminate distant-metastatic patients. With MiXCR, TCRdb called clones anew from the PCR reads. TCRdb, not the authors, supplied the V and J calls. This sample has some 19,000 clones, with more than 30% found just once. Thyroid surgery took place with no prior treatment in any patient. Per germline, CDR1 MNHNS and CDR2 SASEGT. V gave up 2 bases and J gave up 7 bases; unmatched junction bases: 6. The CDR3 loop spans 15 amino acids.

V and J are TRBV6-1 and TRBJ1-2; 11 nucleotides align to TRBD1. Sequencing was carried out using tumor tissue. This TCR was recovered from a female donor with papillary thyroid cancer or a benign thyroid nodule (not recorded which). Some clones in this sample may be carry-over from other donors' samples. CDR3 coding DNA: TGTGCCAGCAGTGAACAGGGACAGGGGGGTCGTGGCTACACCTTC. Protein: CASSEQGQGGRGYTF.